The source of this T cell receptor beta chain is a study of cytomegalovirus exposure and HLA in healthy donors. 13 Jbeta primers and 60 Vbeta primers were used for the PCR. Only in-frame clones appear in the TCRdb table, and some are missing; sequencing was by immunoSEQ multiplex PCR. Among under 200,000 clones listed, around 79% were seen once. The germline V gene has CDR1 LNHNV and CDR2 YYDKDF (reference sequence). With 3 bases removed from V and 2 bases from J, the gap between germline ends came to 17 bases. This CDR3 has 16 residues. The TCR was taken from a female donor in good health and CMV-seronegative. Sequencing was done on a sample of PBMCs. The chain couples TRBV15 to TRBJ2-7, with D maybe TRBD1 (6 bases). CDR3 nucleotide sequence: TGTGCCACCAGCAGCCGTATACTCAGGGGCCCCTACGAGCAGTACTTC. Amino acids: CATSSRILRGPYEQYF.